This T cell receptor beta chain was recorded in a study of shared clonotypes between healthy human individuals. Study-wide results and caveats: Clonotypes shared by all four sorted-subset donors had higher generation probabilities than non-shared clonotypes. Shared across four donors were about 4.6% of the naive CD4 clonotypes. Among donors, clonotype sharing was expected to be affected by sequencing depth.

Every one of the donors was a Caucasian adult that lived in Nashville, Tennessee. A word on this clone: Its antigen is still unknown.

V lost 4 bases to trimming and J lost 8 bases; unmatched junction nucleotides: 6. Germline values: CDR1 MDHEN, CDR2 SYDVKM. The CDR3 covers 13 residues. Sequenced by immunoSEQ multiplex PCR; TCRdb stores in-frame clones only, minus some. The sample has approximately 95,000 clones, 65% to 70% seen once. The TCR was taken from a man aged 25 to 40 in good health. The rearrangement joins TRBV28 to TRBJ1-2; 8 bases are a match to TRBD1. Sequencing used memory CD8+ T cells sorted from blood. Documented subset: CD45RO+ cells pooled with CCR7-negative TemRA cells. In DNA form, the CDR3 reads TGTGCCAGCAGTTACGACAGGGGCCTCGGCTACACCTTC. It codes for CASSYDRGLGYTF.